This TCR beta chain stems from a study of T cell changes during pregnancy in multiple sclerosis. Trimming pared 1 base from V and 3 bases from J, leaving 7 bases between. The CDR3 has 13 residues. Germline V gives CDR1 MNHNS, CDR2 SASEGT. TCRdb's copy holds only in-frame clones and misses some; the assay was immunoSEQ multiplex PCR. The sample lists approximately 50,000 clones; roughly nine tenths were seen once. The chain is built from TRBV6-1 and TRBJ2-7; the D is unclear. The sequence was obtained from a female donor with multiple sclerosis, enrolled in a pregnancy study. This sample comprised CD4+ T cells from peripheral blood mononuclear cells, obtained after pregnancy. CDR3 sequence (DNA): TGTGCCAGCAGTGAAGGGCCCTTCTACGAGCAGTACTTC. Translating gives CASSEGPFYEQYF.